These 20 T cell receptor beta chains originate from one sample sequenced in a study of blood T cell repertoires in COVID-19. The repertoire was sequenced with immunoSEQ multiplex PCR; TCRdb's copy has only in-frame clones and lacks some. This sample has approximately 75,000 clones, with 85% to 90% found just once. Sequenced: peripheral blood. Receptor source: a man aged 55 to 70 with acute or convalescent COVID-19.

This clone was detected only once. J is TRBJ2-1 and V is TRBV5-4, with a tentative D call TRBD2 (6 bases). CDR1 SGHNT and CDR2 YYREEE come from the germline V gene (reference sequence). This CDR3 is built from 13 residues. V lost 4 bases, J lost 6 bases, and 11 bases lay in between. CDR3 DNA sequence: TGTGCCAGCAGCAATCGGGGGACCAATGAGCAGTTCTTC. This translates into CASSNRGTNEQFF. Based on the CDR3 plus reference TRBV5-4 and TRBJ2-1, the full variable domain is ETGVTQSPTHLIKTRGQQVTLRCSSQSGHNTVSWYQQALGQGPQFIFQYYREEENGRGNFPPRFSGLQFPNYSSELNVNALELDDSALYLCASSNRGTNEQFFGPGTRLTVL.

The chain combines TRBV5-1 with TRBJ2-2; 13 bases fit TRBD2. CDR3 size: 17 residues. Germline trimming cut 1 base from V and 3 bases from J; bases unmatched to any gene: 3. Per the germline V gene, CDR1 is SGHRS and CDR2 is YFSETQ. CDR3 nucleotide sequence: TGCGCCAGCAGCTTGCGACTAGCGGGAGGAGACACCGGGGAGCTGTTTTTT. Translated: CASSLRLAGGDTGELFF.

CDR3 sequence reads: CASTTGGGFQYF. Here the CDR3 DNA reads TGTGCCAGTACGACAGGGGGTGGCTTTCAGTACTTC. The chain employs TRBV19 and TRBJ2-4; 9 bases are a match to TRBD1. The V segment lost 7 bases and the J segment 11 bases; nucleotides outside the gene matches: 6. Germline assignment: CDR1 LNHDA and CDR2 SQIVND (reference sequence). The CDR3 sequence is 12 residues long.

This clone was detected only a few times. The chain is built from TRBV30 and TRBJ1-2; no clear D. Germline CDR1 reads GTSNPN; CDR2 reads SVGIG (reference sequence). The CDR3 length is 15 residues. V was pared by 0 bases and J by 2 bases, with 13 bases between. As DNA, the CDR3 is TGTGCCTGGAGTGTAATAGGAGGGAGGAACTATGGCTACACCTTC. It yields the protein CAWSVIGGRNYGYTF.

This clone was seen a few times. The chain carries TRBV6-1 and TRBJ1-5; D possibly corresponds to TRBD1 (5 bases). Germline lookup yields CDR1 MNHNS and CDR2 SASEGT. Trimming removed 0 bases from V and 3 bases from J, with 9 bases in between. The length of the CDR3 is 15 residues. The CDR3 sequence is CASSEALRVNQPQHF. The CDR3, as DNA: TGTGCCAGCAGTGAAGCGCTCAGGGTCAATCAGCCCCAGCATTTT.

The chain uses TRBV28 and TRBJ2-7, with TRBD2 matching over 10 bases. Trimming cost V 5 bases and J 2 bases; bases outside gene matches: 6. CDR1 and CDR2 (germline): MDHEN, SYDVKM. This CDR3 has 15 amino acids. CDR3 region: CASSAYSGGTYEQYF. The CDR3 DNA is TGTGCCAGCAGTGCGTATAGCGGGGGGACCTACGAGCAGTACTTC.

The rearrangement uses TRBV2 and TRBJ2-7; 12 bases agree with TRBD2. The CDR3 sequence is 16 residues long. Germline CDR1 is SNHLY and CDR2 is FYNNEI. V shed 6 bases and J 5 bases; nucleotides not matched to a gene: 11. The CDR3 nucleotides read TGTGCCAGCAGGACGACTAGCGGGAGTGGTTTCGACGAGCAGTACTTC. Its translation: CASRTTSGSGFDEQYF.

This chain connects TRBV29-1 to TRBJ1-2; TRBD1 matches 8 bases. Per the germline V gene, CDR1 is SQVTM and CDR2 is ANQGSEA. CDR3 length: 13 amino acids. Losses at the gene ends were 6 bases for V and 4 bases for J; bases not matched to a gene: 7. Here the CDR3 reads CSVAYGQGYGYTF. The DNA of the CDR3 is TGCAGCGTAGCTTACGGACAGGGCTATGGCTACACCTTC.

The chain is built from TRBV7-3 and TRBJ2-1, with D possibly matching TRBD1 (6 bases). This CDR3 contains 13 residues. In germline, CDR1 is SGHTA, CDR2 FQGTGA. The V gene lost 6 bases and the J gene lost 5 bases, with 11 bases spanning the gap. This CDR3 reads CASSPQGHNEQFF. CDR3 coding DNA: TGTGCCAGCAGTCCACAGGGCCACAATGAGCAGTTCTTC.

This sequence joins TRBV7-8 and TRBJ1-3, with TRBD1 identical over 7 bases. CDR3 length: 18 amino acids. Per germline, CDR1 SGHVS and CDR2 FQNEAQ. The V and J ends lost 5 bases and 1 base, in that order; junction bases with no gene match: 14. CDR3 nucleotides: TGTGCCAGCAGCCCAGGGGGGAGCCAGGGCGTTTCTGGAAACACCATATATTTT. It specifies CASSPGGSQGVSGNTIYF.

The CDR3 DNA sequence: TGCGCCAGCAGCTTGGGCGGGATGTACAATGAGCAGTTCTTC. Translation gives CASSLGGMYNEQFF. J is TRBJ2-1 and V is TRBV5-1, with D possibly being TRBD2 (6 bases). V was cut by 0 bases and J by 4 bases, with 8 bases left in between. Germline V gene data show CDR1 as SGHRS and CDR2 as YFSETQ. This CDR3 spans 14 amino acids. Full variable domain (missing parts from reference TRBV5-1 and TRBJ2-1): KAGVTQTPRYLIKTRGQQVTLSCSPISGHRSVSWYQQTPGQGLQFLFEYFSETQRNKGNFPGRFSGRQFSNSRSEMNVSTLELGDSALYLCASSLGGMYNEQFFGPGTRLTVL.

The chain combines TRBV9 with TRBJ1-6, with TRBD1 matching over 10 bases. Losses at the gene ends were 3 bases for V and 6 bases for J; bases not matched to a gene: 3. The CDR3 spans 15 residues. Germline loops: CDR1 SGDLS, CDR2 YYNGEE. The CDR3, as DNA: TGTGCCAGCAGCGCCGGGACAGGGGCTAATTCACCCCTCCACTTT. This gives the protein CASSAGTGANSPLHF. Variable domain in full (rest from reference TRBV9 and TRBJ1-6): DSGVTQTPKHLITATGQRVTLRCSPRSGDLSVYWYQQSLDQGLQFLIQYYNGEERAKGNILERFSAQQFPDLHSELNLSSLELGDSALYFCASSAGTGANSPLHFGNGTRLTVT.

This sequence joins TRBV19 and TRBJ1-2, with D unclear. CDR1 is LNHDA, CDR2 SQIVND, per germline (reference sequence). CDR3 length equals 16 residues. V lost 3 bases and J 4 bases, leaving 18 bases between the germline ends. CDR3 in amino acids: CASSIFGREQSYGYTF. In DNA, the CDR3 is TGTGCCAGTAGTATCTTTGGGCGGGAACAGAGCTATGGCTACACCTTC.

J is TRBJ2-1 and V is TRBV11-1; tentative D call: TRBD2 (5 bases). Germline V lookup: CDR1 SGHAT, CDR2 FQDESV (reference sequence). The CDR3 consists of 12 residues. Trimming cost V 5 bases and J 12 bases, with 14 bases left between them. DNA for the CDR3: TGTGCCAGCAGCACCACCCTCAGCGGGCAGTTCTTC. This codes for CASSTTLSGQFF.

This clone was seen only once. This chain joins TRBV18 and TRBJ2-7, with D hard to call. The CDR3 spans 14 residues. Germline loops: CDR1 KGHSH, CDR2 LQKENI. V shed 0 bases and J shed 0 bases, with 6 bases lying between them. The CDR3 DNA follows: TGTGCCAGCTCACCACCGAGTGCCTCCTACGAGCAGTACTTC. Encoded protein: CASSPPSASYEQYF.

Notes on this clone: This CDR3 is also generated by other DNA sequences in the sample. This chain joins TRBV9 and TRBJ2-3, with 12 positions matching TRBD2. V shed 3 bases and J 2 bases; nucleotides not matched to a gene: 4. The CDR3 has 16 amino acids. The V gene's germline CDR1 is SGDLS and CDR2 YYNGEE. The CDR3 protein is CASSAGLAGSTDTQYF. In nucleotides, the CDR3 is TGTGCCAGCAGCGCCGGACTAGCGGGATCCACAGATACGCAGTATTTT.

The CDR3 sequence: CASSSKAGNPSTDTQYF. As DNA, the CDR3 is TGTGCCAGCAGCTCCAAAGCGGGCAATCCTAGCACAGATACGCAGTATTTT. The chain uses TRBV11-2 and TRBJ2-3; the D gene is possibly TRBD2 (6 bases). Germline loops: CDR1 SGHAT, CDR2 FQNNGV. The V and J ends lost 4 bases and 0 bases respectively, with 17 bases between them. The CDR3 spans 17 residues. Full variable domain (missing parts from reference TRBV11-2 and TRBJ2-3): EAGVAQSPRYKIIEKRQSVAFWCNPISGHATLYWYQQILGQGPKLLIQFQNNGVVDDSQLPKDRFSAERLKGVDSTLKIQPAKLEDSAVYLCASSSKAGNPSTDTQYFGPGTRLTVL.

A few counts support this clone. The J gene is TRBJ2-6, the V gene TRBV7-3; 8 positions agree with TRBD2. V dropped 2 bases and J dropped 3; count of bases not matched to a gene: 3. The CDR3 loop spans 16 amino acids. CDR1 SGHTA and CDR2 FQGTGA come from the germline V gene. CDR3 nucleotides: TGTGCCAGCAGCTTATTAGCGGGGTTTGGGGCCAACGTCCTGACTTTC. This codes for CASSLLAGFGANVLTF. The full variable domain, with the rest looked up from reference TRBV7-3 and TRBJ2-6, is GAGVSQTPSNKVTEKGKYVELRCDPISGHTALYWYRQSLGQGPEFLIYFQGTGAADDSGLPNDRFFAVRPEGSVSTLKIQRTERGDSAVYLCASSLLAGFGANVLTFGAGSRLTVL.

The chain is built from TRBV5-3 and TRBJ2-5; 8 positions agree with TRBD1. TRBV5-3 falls under the ORF class, with uncertain function. Germline trimming cut 4 bases from V and 5 bases from J; bases unmatched to any gene: 13. CDR3 length: 16 amino acids. CDR3: CARSPRRTGQEETQYF. CDR3 in DNA: TGTGCCAGAAGCCCTAGGAGGACAGGGCAGGAGGAGACCCAGTACTTC.

This sequence joins TRBV24-1 and TRBJ2-2, with 9 bases aligning to TRBD1. Unmatched junction bases numbered 2, after V lost 6 bases and J lost 4 bases. Germline CDR1 KGHDR, CDR2 SFDVKD. The CDR3 consists of 14 residues. CDR3 nucleotides: TGTGCCACCAGTAGGACAGGGGCCACCGGGGAGCTGTTTTTT. It is translated as CATSRTGATGELFF.